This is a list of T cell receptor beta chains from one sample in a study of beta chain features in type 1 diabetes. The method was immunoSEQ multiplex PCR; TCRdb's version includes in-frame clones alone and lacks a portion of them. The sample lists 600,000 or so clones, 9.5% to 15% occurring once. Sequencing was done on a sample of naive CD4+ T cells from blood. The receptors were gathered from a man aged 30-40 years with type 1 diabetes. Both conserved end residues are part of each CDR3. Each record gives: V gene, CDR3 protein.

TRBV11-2 CASSSLGAGGRYEQYF
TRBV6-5 CASSSRGGYEQYF
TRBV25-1 CASSGRGGDTGELFF
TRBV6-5 CASSRGPSSGNTIYF
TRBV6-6 CASSSGDISLSYEQYF
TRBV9 CASSPLSTGETQYF
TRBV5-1 CASSFGVLNTEAFF
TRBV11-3 CASSLEASTQYF
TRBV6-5 CASSYVGSGANVLTF
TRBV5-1 CASSSGGVDQPQHF
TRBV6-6 CASKTGPGRDQPQHF
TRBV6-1 CASSEAGGQGMGYTF
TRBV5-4 CASRSLTGNTGELFF
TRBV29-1 CSVVQGGEKLFF
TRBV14 CASSQAQGSDEKLFF
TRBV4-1 CASSLDPGDREQFF
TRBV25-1 CASSEAGAYEQYF
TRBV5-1 CASSLEGSGSEQYF
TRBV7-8 CASSLERAGHNAGYTF
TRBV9 CASSVGGNGETQYF
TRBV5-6 CASTEQWTGELFF
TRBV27 CASSEINQPQHF